These 22 T cell receptor beta chains were sequenced from one sample in a study of cytomegalovirus exposure and HLA in healthy donors. The PCR ran on 60 Vbeta and 13 Jbeta primers. TCRdb's copy holds only in-frame clones and misses some; the assay was immunoSEQ multiplex PCR. The profile covers some 200,000 clones, with 65% to 80% appearing a single time and around 15% taken by the ten largest. Sequencing was carried out using PBMCs. The receptors derive from a man aged 35-49 years in good health and CMV-seronegative.

This clone was recorded once. The rearrangement joins TRBV29-1 to TRBJ2-7; perhaps TRBD1 as D (5 bases). The CDR3 sequence is 13 residues long. Germline V gene data show CDR1 as SQVTM and CDR2 as ANQGSEA. Deletions cut 5 bases from V and 3 bases from J, with 14 bases between. DNA of the CDR3: TGCAGCGTTACCCAGGGCGGTGGCTACGAGCAGTACTTC. Residues: CSVTQGGGYEQYF.

The chain joins TRBV6-1 to TRBJ1-2, with 9 positions matching TRBD1. The germline V gene encodes CDR1 MNHNS and CDR2 SASEGT. The V and J ends lost 11 bases and 6 bases, in that order; junction bases with no gene match: 10. This CDR3 is 13 amino acids long. The DNA for the CDR3 is TGTGCCCTCAAACACCGGGACAGGGATGGCTACACCTTC. The encoded protein is CALKHRDRDGYTF.

V and J are TRBV6-5 and TRBJ2-7; 7 bases fit TRBD1. Germline V gene data show CDR1 as MNHEY and CDR2 as SVGAGI. The CDR3 has 13 amino acids. V gave up 8 bases and J gave up 3 bases; unmatched junction bases: 7. For the CDR3, the DNA is TGTGCCAGCTCCGAGGACAGGAACTACGAGCAGTACTTC. Translated, it gives CASSEDRNYEQYF.

This chain connects TRBV5-1 to TRBJ2-3; 7 bases map to TRBD1. With V trimmed by 7 bases and J by 2 bases, 4 bases remained unmatched. Germline values: CDR1 SGHRS, CDR2 YFSETQ. The CDR3 sequence is 13 residues long. CDR3 protein: CASGTDPTDTQYF. The CDR3 nucleotides read TGCGCCAGCGGGACAGACCCCACAGATACGCAGTATTTT. The whole variable domain, remainder taken from reference TRBV5-1 and TRBJ2-3, is KAGVTQTPRYLIKTRGQQVTLSCSPISGHRSVSWYQQTPGQGLQFLFEYFSETQRNKGNFPGRFSGRQFSNSRSEMNVSTLELGDSALYLCASGTDPTDTQYFGPGTRLTVL.

The chain couples TRBV7-2 to TRBJ2-1, with TRBD1 matching over 7 bases. The CDR3 is 13 residues long. CDR1 is SGHTA and CDR2 is FQGNSA in the germline V gene. The V and J ends lost 5 bases and 6 bases, in that order; junction bases with no gene match: 4. The CDR3 region is CASSLNRGNEQFF. CDR3 DNA: TGTGCCAGCAGCCTAAACAGGGGCAATGAGCAGTTCTTC.

The chain combines TRBV5-1 with TRBJ2-2, with 8 bases identical to TRBD1. CDR3 length equals 14 residues. V dropped 4 bases and J dropped 1; count of bases not matched to a gene: 0. Germline CDR1 SGHRS, CDR2 YFSETQ. The CDR3 nucleotides read TGCGCCAGCAGCGGGACAGGGAACACCGGGGAGCTGTTTTTT. Its protein is CASSGTGNTGELFF.

The V and J genes are TRBV28 and TRBJ2-2; D unresolved. With 3 bases removed from V and 1 base from J, the gap between germline ends came to 9 bases. Germline assignment: CDR1 MDHEN and CDR2 SYDVKM. The CDR3 spans 15 residues. CDR3 protein: CASSLAGLNTGELFF. The CDR3, as DNA: TGTGCCAGCAGTTTGGCAGGTCTGAACACCGGGGAGCTGTTTTTT.

The V call is TRBV28, the J call TRBJ2-7; D gene unclear. The CDR3 contains 13 residues. CDR1 MDHEN and CDR2 SYDVKM come from the germline V gene. V was trimmed by 3 bases and J by 3 bases, leaving 9 bases between them. CDR3 residues: CASSLGYDYEQYF. In DNA form, the CDR3 reads TGTGCCAGCAGTTTGGGCTATGACTACGAGCAGTACTTC.

The chain carries TRBV28 and TRBJ2-1, with a weak D call TRBD2 (6 bases). Germline V gives CDR1 MDHEN, CDR2 SYDVKM. The CDR3 runs to 15 residues. V gave up 5 bases and J gave up 0 bases, with 11 bases separating them. CDR3: CASSRLDRSYNEQFF. In nucleotides, the CDR3 is TGTGCCAGCAGTCGACTAGATCGCTCCTACAATGAGCAGTTCTTC. The whole variable domain, filled in from reference TRBV28 and TRBJ2-1, reads DVKVTQSSRYLVKRTGEKVFLECVQDMDHENMFWYRQDPGLGLRLIYFSYDVKMKEKGDIPEGYSVSREKKERFSLILESASTNQTSMYLCASSRLDRSYNEQFFGPGTRLTVL.

This clone was observed once. J is TRBJ2-5 and V is TRBV7-6, with 12 positions matching TRBD2. CDR1 is SGHVS and CDR2 is FNYEAQ in the germline V gene. V lost 5 bases, J lost 5 bases, and 6 bases stayed unmatched. This CDR3 spans 15 amino acids. DNA of the CDR3: TGTGCCAGCAGCCCAGGACTAGCGGGGCGTGAGACCCAGTACTTC. Encoded protein: CASSPGLAGRETQYF.

This chain uses TRBV9 with TRBJ2-6; D is undetermined. Per germline, CDR1 SGDLS and CDR2 YYNGEE. V was shortened by 4 bases and J by 7 bases, with 9 bases between the two germline ends. The CDR3 runs to 13 residues. CDR3 residues: CASSSIRANVLTF. CDR3 nucleotide sequence: TGTGCCAGCAGCTCCATCAGAGCCAACGTCCTGACTTTC.

V usage is TRBV30 and J usage is TRBJ2-3, with D tentatively TRBD2 (6 bases). The ends were cut back, 5 bases at V and 3 bases at J, with 15 bases in the middle. Germline V gene lookup returns CDR1 GTSNPN and CDR2 SVGIG (reference sequence). The CDR3 extends over 14 amino acids. The CDR3 bases are TGTGCCTGGGGTGGGGGGAGCGGGACAGATACGCAGTATTTT. It encodes CAWGGGSGTDTQYF.

The genes are TRBV9 and TRBJ2-1, with TRBD2 matching 8 bases. V shed 2 bases, J shed 4 bases, and the junction held 8 bases outside the gene matches. Looked up from germline, CDR1 is SGDLS and CDR2 is YYNGEE. The CDR3 totals 16 residues. CDR3: CASSVQTSASYNEQFF. As DNA, the CDR3 is TGTGCCAGCAGCGTCCAGACTAGCGCCTCATACAATGAGCAGTTCTTC.

The chain carries TRBV7-8 and TRBJ1-1; 7 bases align to TRBD1. CDR3 length equals 14 residues. V was clipped by 3 bases and J by 1 base; unmatched bases: 2. CDR1 is SGHVS and CDR2 is FQNEAQ in the germline V gene. The CDR3 is CASSLGDRNTEAFF. The CDR3 nucleotides are TGTGCCAGCAGCTTGGGGGACAGGAACACTGAAGCTTTCTTT.

The V call is TRBV5-1, the J call TRBJ2-2; a weak D match, TRBD1 (6 bases). The V end was cut by 6 bases, the J end by 0 bases, with 12 bases between. Germline CDR1 reads SGHRS; CDR2 reads YFSETQ. This CDR3 spans 15 amino acids. CDR3 coding DNA: TGCGCCAGCACCGAAGGGACAACGAACACCGGGGAGCTGTTTTTT. Translation: CASTEGTTNTGELFF.

The chain links TRBV25-1 to TRBJ2-7; TRBD2 matches 13 bases. V lost 1 base, J lost 5 bases, and 8 bases stayed unmatched. The CDR3 length is 17 residues. CDR1 and CDR2 from the germline V gene are MGHDK and SYGVNS. CDR3 DNA sequence: TGTGCCAGCAGTGAATGGGGGGGACTAGCGGGACGGGACGAGCAGTACTTC. It encodes CASSEWGGLAGRDEQYF.

The genes are TRBV2 and TRBJ1-2; D remains unclear. The CDR3 extends over 12 amino acids. V was trimmed by 8 bases and J by 2 bases, leaving 9 bases between them. The germline V gene has CDR1 SNHLY and CDR2 FYNNEI. The CDR3 DNA sequence: TGTGCCAGCCGGGGTGTAAACTATGGCTACACCTTC. The encoded protein is CASRGVNYGYTF.

This chain connects TRBV5-4 to TRBJ2-5; D is perhaps TRBD1 or TRBD2 (5 bases each). Judging by the DNA end, TRBJ2-7 fits better; the J call may be wrong. Looked up from germline, CDR1 is SGHNT and CDR2 is YYREEE (reference sequence). The CDR3 is 13 residues long. Here the CDR3 DNA reads TGTGCCAGCAGCTTGGTGGGGGACTACGAGCAGTACTTC. It specifies CASSLVGDYEQYF.

The chain links TRBV4-1 to TRBJ2-1; 9 bases agree with TRBD2. This CDR3 region has 17 residues. The ends lost 4 bases at V and 1 base at J; junction bases unmatched: 8. Germline values: CDR1 MGHRA, CDR2 YSYEKL. The CDR3 sequence: CASSLAVSGGSYNEQFF. The DNA of the CDR3 is TGCGCCAGCAGCCTGGCAGTTAGCGGGGGTTCCTACAATGAGCAGTTCTTC.

The chain has TRBV28 and TRBJ1-2, with D tentatively TRBD1 (5 bases). The CDR3 covers 14 residues. Looked up from germline, CDR1 is MDHEN and CDR2 is SYDVKM. Trimming removed 4 bases at V and 2 bases at J, with 11 bases between. The DNA for the CDR3 is TGTGCCAGCAGTTCTGTCAGGGTAAACTATGGCTACACCTTC. Its translation is CASSSVRVNYGYTF.

In its sample, this clone was seen a few times. The chain uses TRBV4-3 and TRBJ2-1; 8 nucleotides agree with TRBD2. The CDR3 length is 16 residues. The germline CDR1 and CDR2 sequences are LGHNA and YSLEER. V shed 1 base and J 5 bases; nucleotides not matched to a gene: 7. The CDR3 here is CASSQGLSGVNNEQFF. CDR3 DNA: TGCGCCAGCAGCCAAGGGCTTAGCGGGGTAAACAATGAGCAGTTCTTC.

This sequence joins TRBV5-4 and TRBJ2-5; weak D call: TRBD2 (5 bases). The CDR3 is made up of 14 amino acids. Germline V gene data show CDR1 as SGHNT and CDR2 as YYREEE (reference sequence). V was clipped by 5 bases and J by 3 bases, with 14 bases between them. CDR3 amino acids: CASSPDWPKETQYF. Here the CDR3 DNA reads TGTGCCAGCAGTCCGGACTGGCCCAAAGAGACCCAGTACTTC.